Each of the 28 T cell receptor beta chains below was sequenced from the same sample in a study of blood T cell repertoires in COVID-19. Generated by immunoSEQ multiplex PCR, the TCRdb table keeps only in-frame clones and is missing some. The sample lists 120,000 or so clones; 70% to 90% were seen once. Specimen: peripheral blood. These TCRs come from a man in his fifties or sixties with acute or convalescent COVID-19.

This chain links TRBV4-1 with TRBJ2-7; TRBD1 might be the D (6 bases). CDR1 and CDR2 (germline): MGHRA, YSYEKL. V was trimmed by 0 bases and J by 8 bases, leaving 14 bases between them. The CDR3 extends over 14 amino acids. The CDR3: CASSQERPQGKQYF. The CDR3 DNA reads as TGCGCCAGCAGCCAAGAACGCCCCCAGGGGAAGCAGTACTTC.

The chain is built from TRBV19 and TRBJ2-7, with 12 bases identical to TRBD1. CDR3 length: 14 residues. CDR1 LNHDA and CDR2 SQIVND come from the germline V gene (reference sequence). J gave up 7 bases and V 6 bases, and 7 bases lay outside the gene matches. CDR3 protein: CASSPGQGAREQYF. The CDR3 region has the DNA TGTGCCAGTAGCCCGGGACAGGGGGCGCGAGAGCAGTACTTC.

Of note for this clone: The junction does not match germline at one end; this may be a read error. The chain has TRBV5-1 and TRBJ2-7, with 12 positions matching TRBD2. CDR3 length: 15 amino acids. Germline-derived CDR1 and CDR2 are SGHRS and YFSETQ. In nucleotides, the CDR3 is TGCGCCAGCAGCCCTGAAATAATTACTAGCGGGAGGCCATATTTC. As protein: CASSPEIITSGRPYF.

In its sample, this clone was seen a few times. The chain employs TRBV11-3 and TRBJ2-3, with a possible D match to TRBD1 (5 bases). Trimming pared 4 bases from V and 4 bases from J, leaving 9 bases between. Germline V gives CDR1 SGHNT, CDR2 YENEEA. CDR3 size: 13 residues. The DNA of the CDR3 is TGTGCCAGCAGCTCCCAGGGCCCAGATACGCAGTATTTT. Residues: CASSSQGPDTQYF. Full variable domain (outside the CDR3, taken from reference TRBV11-3 and TRBJ2-3): EAGVVQSPRYKIIEKKQPVAFWCNPISGHNTLYWYLQNLGQGPELLIRYENEEAVDDSQLPKDRFSAERLKGVDSTLKIQPAELGDSAVYLCASSSQGPDTQYFGPGTRLTVL.

The chain couples TRBV6-5 to TRBJ2-5; weak D call: TRBD1 (5 bases). The V and J ends lost 5 bases and 2 bases respectively, with 15 bases between them. Per the germline V gene, CDR1 is MNHEY and CDR2 is SVGAGI. This CDR3 region has 15 residues. The CDR3 coding sequence is TGTGCCAGCAGTCCTCGAACAGGTGTTCAAGAGACCCAGTACTTC. As protein: CASSPRTGVQETQYF.

The gene calls are TRBV21-1 and TRBJ2-7; the table's D call TRBD1 went unverified against the DNA. TRBV21-1 is shown as a pseudogene. The CDR3 length is 10 residues. CDR3 nucleotides: TGTTGGCAATCTCCCTACGAGCAGTACTTC. Amino acids: CWQSPYEQYF.

J is TRBJ1-4 and V is TRBV4-3; D gene unclear. This CDR3 has 15 residues. Germline V lookup: CDR1 LGHNA, CDR2 YSLEER. V lost 0 bases and J lost 8, with 13 bases in between. The CDR3 nucleotides are TGCGCCAGCAGCCAAGATGAAGGAGGGTCGGAAAAACTGTTTTTT. It yields the protein CASSQDEGGSEKLFF.

This clone came up a few times. J is TRBJ2-7 and V is TRBV19, with 8 bases aligning to TRBD1. V was clipped by 4 bases and J by 6 bases; unmatched bases: 8. From germline, CDR1 is LNHDA and CDR2 SQIVND (reference sequence). The CDR3 has 14 residues. The CDR3 protein is CASSTDRAEGEQYF. CDR3 sequence (DNA): TGTGCCAGTAGTACGGACAGGGCGGAGGGCGAGCAGTACTTC.

This clone appeared a single time. The chain couples TRBV7-2 to TRBJ1-5; 7 bases fit TRBD1. In germline, CDR1 is SGHTA, CDR2 FQGNSA. The CDR3 extends over 14 amino acids. Germline trimming cut 4 bases from V and 4 bases from J; bases unmatched to any gene: 4. CDR3 nucleotide sequence: TGTGCCAGCAGCTACGCAGGGGGGAATCAGCCCCAGCATTTT. Encoded protein: CASSYAGGNQPQHF.

The chain has TRBV5-1 and TRBJ1-5; no firm D call. There are 16 residues in the CDR3. V was cut by 0 bases and J by 0 bases, with 10 bases left in between. The germline gives CDR1 SGHRS, CDR2 YFSETQ. The CDR3 DNA is TGCGCCAGCAGCTTGGAAGGAGGTTATAGCAATCAGCCCCAGCATTTT. Translation: CASSLEGGYSNQPQHF.

The chain recombines TRBV10-2 with TRBJ1-2; D unresolved. Trimming took off 5 bases at V and 0 bases at J, with 13 bases between the two ends. From germline, CDR1 is WSHSY and CDR2 SAAADI. The CDR3 runs 15 residues. CDR3 in DNA: TGCGCCAGCAGTTCGGCAGGCCGGCCTAACTATGGCTACACCTTC. This encodes CASSSAGRPNYGYTF.

V usage is TRBV7-6 and J usage is TRBJ2-3; 9 bases agree with TRBD1. The CDR3 contains 15 residues. Germline values: CDR1 SGHVS, CDR2 FNYEAQ. J lost 2 bases, V lost 2 bases, and 2 bases had no gene match. Here the CDR3 reads CASSLRQGDTDTQYF. The CDR3 DNA is TGTGCCAGCAGCTTAAGACAGGGGGACACAGATACGCAGTATTTT. Variable domain in full (rest from reference TRBV7-6 and TRBJ2-3): GAGVSQSPRYKVTKRGQDVALRCDPISGHVSLYWYRQALGQGPEFLTYFNYEAQQDKSGLPNDRFSAERPEGSISTLTIQRTEQRDSAMYRCASSLRQGDTDTQYFGPGTRLTVL.

This chain links TRBV12-5 with TRBJ1-5; D call uncertain. Between the trimmed V and J ends, which lost 1 base and 6 bases, there was a span of 7 bases. Per the germline V gene, CDR1 is LGHNT and CDR2 is FRNRAP. This CDR3 is built from 13 residues. In DNA, the CDR3 is TGTGCTAGTGGTTTGGATCCCGGTCAGCCCCAGCATTTT. Protein product: CASGLDPGQPQHF.

The chain employs TRBV10-1 and TRBJ2-7; 8 bases fit TRBD2. This CDR3 contains 14 residues. V lost 6 bases, J lost 7 bases, and 11 bases stayed unmatched. Germline V gene sequence: CDR1 WNHNN, CDR2 SYGVQD (reference sequence). The CDR3 region has the DNA TGCGCCAGCAGCCGGGGGGGTGAGCGGGAAGAGCAGTACTTC. It encodes CASSRGGEREEQYF.

This chain's CDR3 is CSVRGQGQNSPLHF. The DNA for the CDR3 is TGCAGCGTCCGGGGACAGGGGCAAAATTCACCCCTCCACTTT. V usage is TRBV29-1 and J usage is TRBJ1-6, with 10 bases lining up with TRBD1. This CDR3 has 14 amino acids. Germline assignment: CDR1 SQVTM and CDR2 ANQGSEA. J gave up 7 bases and V 6 bases, and 6 bases lay outside the gene matches.

The count of this clone is one. The rearrangement uses TRBV6-5 and TRBJ2-2; D gene ambiguous. The CDR3 covers 13 residues. Trimming removed 2 bases at V and 7 bases at J, with 8 bases between. Per the germline V gene, CDR1 is MNHEY and CDR2 is SVGAGI. The CDR3 protein is CASSYVVSGELFF. The CDR3 region has the DNA TGTGCCAGCAGTTACGTGGTGAGCGGGGAGCTGTTTTTT.

The chain uses TRBV5-4 and TRBJ2-7, with D maybe TRBD2 (5 bases). Germline loops: CDR1 SGHNT, CDR2 YYREEE (reference sequence). The CDR3 runs to 14 residues. The V gene lost 2 bases and the J gene lost 2 bases, with 11 bases spanning the gap. The DNA for the CDR3 is TGTGCCAGCAGCTTACACGGGAATGCCTACGAGCAGTACTTC. This translates into CASSLHGNAYEQYF.

J is TRBJ2-3 and V is TRBV19; 10 bases fit TRBD1. The CDR3 sequence is 16 residues long. The V gene's germline CDR1 is LNHDA and CDR2 SQIVND (reference sequence). The V segment lost 5 bases and the J segment 3 bases; nucleotides outside the gene matches: 8. The CDR3 nucleotides are TGTGCCAGTAGTGGAAGGCCGGGACAGGGGACAGATACGCAGTATTTT. Protein sequence: CASSGRPGQGTDTQYF.

The chain carries TRBV12-5 and TRBJ1-3, with 9 positions matching TRBD1. This CDR3 comprises 15 residues. V was pared by 6 bases and J by 3 bases, with 6 bases of the junction left unmatched. Per the germline V gene, CDR1 is LGHNT and CDR2 is FRNRAP. The CDR3 DNA reads TGTGCTAGTGGCCTCCGGACAGGGGTTGGAAACACCATATATTTT. It codes for CASGLRTGVGNTIYF.

Note on this clone: The sample has other DNA sequences that encode this CDR3 too. This rearrangement joins TRBV7-2 to TRBJ1-5; 9 bases map to TRBD1. The CDR3 is 13 residues long. Germline trimming cut 3 bases from V and 6 bases from J; bases unmatched to any gene: 0. Germline V lookup: CDR1 SGHTA, CDR2 FQGNSA. CDR3 amino acids: CASSLTGGQPQHF. The CDR3 bases are TGTGCCAGCAGCTTGACAGGGGGTCAGCCCCAGCATTTT.

The rearrangement links TRBV5-5 to TRBJ1-4; D gene unclear. Germline CDR1 and CDR2: SGHKS and YYEKEE (reference sequence). V gave up 4 bases and J gave up 0 bases, with 10 bases separating them. The CDR3 runs 15 residues. This CDR3 reads CASSRVGTTNEKLFF. In DNA form, the CDR3 reads TGTGCCAGCAGCCGCGTGGGCACAACTAATGAAAAACTGTTTTTT.

This clone showed up just once. The genes are TRBV10-3 and TRBJ2-2; possibly TRBD1 for D (5 bases). The ends were cut back, 4 bases at V and 5 bases at J, with 14 bases in the middle. Germline CDR1 is ENHRY and CDR2 is SYGVKD. CDR3 size: 15 residues. The CDR3 protein is CAISGERGSTGELFF. The CDR3 coding sequence is TGTGCCATCAGTGGAGAAAGGGGATCGACCGGGGAGCTGTTTTTT.

This chain uses TRBV4-3 with TRBJ2-1; TRBD1 agrees at 9 bases. The CDR3 sequence is 16 residues long. Germline V gene lookup returns CDR1 LGHNA and CDR2 YSLEER. V was pared by 1 base and J by 6 bases, with 7 bases of the junction left unmatched. CDR3 in DNA: TGCGCCAGCAGCCAAGTCGGGACAGGGCCGGGCAATGAGCAGTTCTTC. It specifies CASSQVGTGPGNEQFF.

This clone was recorded a few times. Distinct nucleotide sequences in the sample also encode this CDR3. This sequence joins TRBV2 and TRBJ2-4; D uncertain. The CDR3 consists of 12 residues. Deletions cut 4 bases from V and 3 bases from J, with 4 bases between. Germline V gene sequence: CDR1 SNHLY, CDR2 FYNNEI. The CDR3 DNA reads TGTGCCAGCAGTGCGGGCAAAAACATTCAGTACTTC. Its translation is CASSAGKNIQYF.

The chain uses TRBV30 and TRBJ1-6; unclear D gene. The germline CDR1 and CDR2 sequences are GTSNPN and SVGIG (reference sequence). CDR3 size: 12 residues. V was trimmed by 0 bases and J by 9 bases, leaving 6 bases between them. The CDR3 DNA sequence: TGTGCCTGGAGTGTGTTCGGTTCACCCCTCCACTTT. Protein sequence: CAWSVFGSPLHF. The variable domain in full, completed from reference TRBV30 and TRBJ1-6, reads SQTIHQWPATLVQPVGSPLSLECTVEGTSNPNLYWYRQAAGRGLQLLFYSVGIGQISSEVPQNLSASRPQDRQFILSSKKLLLSDSGFYLCAWSVFGSPLHFGNGTRLTVT.

The V gene is TRBV7-9, the J gene TRBJ1-5; D is unresolved. Germline CDR1 reads SEHNR; CDR2 reads FQNEAQ (reference sequence). This CDR3 region has 11 residues. V was pared by 3 bases and J by 9 bases, with 6 bases between. The CDR3 DNA reads as TGTGCCAGCAGCTTCGGAGGGCCCCAGCATTTT. This codes for CASSFGGPQHF.

The chain has TRBV24-1 and TRBJ2-2; 7 nucleotides agree with TRBD1. With 3 bases clipped from V and 7 bases from J, the junction kept 7 bases outside the gene matches. The CDR3 loop spans 15 amino acids. CDR1 is KGHDR and CDR2 is SFDVKD in the germline V gene. The CDR3 DNA follows: TGTGCCACCAGTGATCCGGGACAGTCTAGCGGGGAGCTGTTTTTT. As protein: CATSDPGQSSGELFF.

This clone was counted between two and nine times. This chain connects TRBV7-9 to TRBJ1-1, with a possible D match to TRBD1 (6 bases). The CDR3 consists of 13 residues. The V and J ends lost 5 bases and 7 bases respectively, with 14 bases between them. Germline CDR1 SEHNR, CDR2 FQNEAQ (reference sequence). For the CDR3, the DNA is TGTGCCAGCAGCCAGGGGCAGTTTGGTGAAGCTTTCTTT. Its protein product is CASSQGQFGEAFF.